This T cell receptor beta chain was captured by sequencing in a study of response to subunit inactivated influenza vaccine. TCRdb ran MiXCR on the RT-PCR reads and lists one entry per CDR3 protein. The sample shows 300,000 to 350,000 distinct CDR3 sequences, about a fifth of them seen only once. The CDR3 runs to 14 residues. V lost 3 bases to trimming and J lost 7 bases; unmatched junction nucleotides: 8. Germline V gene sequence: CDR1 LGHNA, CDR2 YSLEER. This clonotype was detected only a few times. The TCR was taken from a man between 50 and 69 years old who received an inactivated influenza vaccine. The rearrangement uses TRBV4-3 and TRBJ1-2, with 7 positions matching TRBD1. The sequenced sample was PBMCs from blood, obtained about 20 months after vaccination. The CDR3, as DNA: TGCGCCAGCAGCCATGTTTCGACAGGGATTGGCTACACCTTC. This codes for CASSHVSTGIGYTF.